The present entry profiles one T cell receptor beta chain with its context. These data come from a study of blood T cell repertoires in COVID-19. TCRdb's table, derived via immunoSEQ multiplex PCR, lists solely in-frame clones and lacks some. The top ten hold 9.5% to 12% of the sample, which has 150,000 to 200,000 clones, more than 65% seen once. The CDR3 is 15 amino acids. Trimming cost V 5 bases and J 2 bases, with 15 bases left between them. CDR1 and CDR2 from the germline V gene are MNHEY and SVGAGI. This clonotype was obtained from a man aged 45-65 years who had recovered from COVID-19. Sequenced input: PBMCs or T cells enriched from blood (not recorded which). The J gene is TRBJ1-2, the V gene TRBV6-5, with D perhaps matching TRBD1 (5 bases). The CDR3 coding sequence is TGTGCCAGCAGTCGGCCGGGACGGGGGAACTATGGCTACACCTTC. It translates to CASSRPGRGNYGYTF.